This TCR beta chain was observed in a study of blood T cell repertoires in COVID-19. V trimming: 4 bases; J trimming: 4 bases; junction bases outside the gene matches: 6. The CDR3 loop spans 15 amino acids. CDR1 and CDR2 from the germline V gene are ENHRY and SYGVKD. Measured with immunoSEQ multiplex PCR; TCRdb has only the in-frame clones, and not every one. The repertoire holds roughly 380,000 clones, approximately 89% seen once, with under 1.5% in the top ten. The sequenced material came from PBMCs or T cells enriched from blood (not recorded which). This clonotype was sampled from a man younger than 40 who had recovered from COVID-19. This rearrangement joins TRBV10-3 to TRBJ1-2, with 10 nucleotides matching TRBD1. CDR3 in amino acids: CAISGEGQGTYGYTF. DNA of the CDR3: TGTGCCATCAGTGGGGAGGGACAGGGGACCTATGGCTACACCTTC.